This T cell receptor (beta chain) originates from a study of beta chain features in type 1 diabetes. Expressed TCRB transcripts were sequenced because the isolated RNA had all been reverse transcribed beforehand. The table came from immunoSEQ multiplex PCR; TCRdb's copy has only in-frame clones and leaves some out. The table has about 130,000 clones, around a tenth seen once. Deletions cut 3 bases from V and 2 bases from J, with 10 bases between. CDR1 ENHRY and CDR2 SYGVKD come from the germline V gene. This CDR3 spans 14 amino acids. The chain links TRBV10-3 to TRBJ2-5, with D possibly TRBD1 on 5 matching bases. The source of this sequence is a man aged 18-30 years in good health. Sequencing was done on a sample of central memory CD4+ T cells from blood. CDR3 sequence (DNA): TGTGCCATCAGTGATGGAGCAGGGCAAGAGACCCAGTACTTC. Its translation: CAISDGAGQETQYF.